This T cell receptor (beta chain) was captured in a study of blood T cell repertoires in COVID-19. Turning to the study itself: Samples came from the United States, Italy and Spain, spanning acute and convalescent COVID-19. Sources were T cells, B-cell-depleted T cells, or PBMCs; the material itself was cDNA or gDNA.

Generated by immunoSEQ multiplex PCR, the TCRdb table keeps only in-frame clones and is missing some. The sample yields roughly 150,000 clones, approximately 88% seen once. Germline V CDR1 and CDR2: SGHTA, FQGNSA. The CDR3 consists of 17 residues. The junction had 8 bases not matched to a gene; V was cut back by 2 bases and J by 4 bases. J is TRBJ1-3 and V is TRBV7-2; 10 bases line up with TRBD1. The source material was PBMCs or T cells enriched from blood (not recorded which). The TCR originated in an older man who had been exposed to COVID-19. The CDR3 nucleotides read TGTGCCAGCAGCTTAAGGGGACAGGGGTTTGCGGGAAACACCATATATTTT. This translates into CASSLRGQGFAGNTIYF.